The 19 T cell receptor beta chains listed next were all sequenced from one sample in a study of blood T cell repertoires in COVID-19. Some clones are missing from TCRdb's copy, which holds only in-frame ones; the method was immunoSEQ multiplex PCR. The sample has under 300,000 clones, 85% to 90% seen once; the top ten hold more than 6.5%. Sequenced: peripheral blood. The receptors were gathered from a woman in her seventies with active or convalescent COVID-19.

The chain joins TRBV7-2 to TRBJ1-1; D may be TRBD1 (6 bases). Germline CDR1 is SGHTA and CDR2 is FQGNSA. The CDR3 contains 12 residues. V was cut by 5 bases and J by 7 bases, with 11 bases left in between. The DNA of the CDR3 is TGTGCCAGCAGCCCGGACAGAGTTGAAGCTTTCTTT. Translated, it gives CASSPDRVEAFF.

The chain joins TRBV4-1 to TRBJ2-7; TRBD1 might be the D (5 bases). This CDR3 contains 15 residues. CDR1 is MGHRA and CDR2 is YSYEKL in the germline V gene. Trimming took off 3 bases at V and 0 bases at J, with 12 bases between the two ends. The CDR3 region has the DNA TGCGCCAGCAGCCACCGAACAGGTTCCTCCTACGAGCAGTACTTC. It specifies CASSHRTGSSYEQYF.

This clone was seen only a few times. The chain combines TRBV4-3 with TRBJ1-2; D might be TRBD1 (5 bases). The germline V gene encodes CDR1 LGHNA and CDR2 YSLEER. The V end was cut by 0 bases, the J end by 5 bases, with 13 bases between. The CDR3 sequence is 15 residues long. The CDR3 nucleotides are TGCGCCAGCAGCCAAGATCGGGGGTCCAGGTATGGCTACACCTTC. It translates to CASSQDRGSRYGYTF.

V and J are TRBV6-5 and TRBJ2-2, with D possibly being TRBD2 (6 bases). The CDR3 runs to 15 residues. Trimming cost V 7 bases and J 3 bases, with 15 bases left between them. The germline CDR1 and CDR2 sequences are MNHEY and SVGAGI. In DNA, the CDR3 is TGTGCCAGCACAGCGGGTCTCCACGACACCGGGGAGCTGTTTTTT. As protein: CASTAGLHDTGELFF.

This chain connects TRBV24-1 to TRBJ1-5, with D hard to call. CDR3 length: 13 residues. V was trimmed by 3 bases and J by 6 bases, leaving 8 bases between them. Germline CDR1 reads KGHDR; CDR2 reads SFDVKD. CDR3 region: CATSDEATQPQHF. CDR3 nucleotides: TGTGCCACCAGTGATGAGGCGACTCAGCCCCAGCATTTT.

The chain joins TRBV24-1 to TRBJ2-5, with 9 nucleotides matching TRBD1. The CDR3 is made up of 14 amino acids. The trim removed 3 bases at V and 7 bases at J, leaving 5 bases unmatched. Germline V gene sequence: CDR1 KGHDR, CDR2 SFDVKD. CDR3 in amino acids: CATSDAGQGGTQYF. CDR3 in DNA: TGTGCCACCAGTGATGCGGGACAGGGAGGGACCCAGTACTTC.

The V call is TRBV7-6, the J call TRBJ2-7, with 8 bases that match TRBD1. V lost 2 bases to trimming and J lost 4 bases; unmatched junction nucleotides: 10. CDR1 and CDR2 from the germline V gene are SGHVS and FNYEAQ. CDR3 length: 16 amino acids. As DNA, the CDR3 is TGTGCCAGCAGCTTAAGCCCCCCAGGGGGCGTGTACGAGCAGTACTTC. Translation: CASSLSPPGGVYEQYF. The full variable domain, completed using reference TRBV7-6 and TRBJ2-7, is GAGVSQSPRYKVTKRGQDVALRCDPISGHVSLYWYRQALGQGPEFLTYFNYEAQQDKSGLPNDRFSAERPEGSISTLTIQRTEQRDSAMYRCASSLSPPGGVYEQYFGPGTRLTVT.

The J gene is TRBJ1-6, the V gene TRBV27; 9 positions match TRBD1. After removal of 7 bases from V and 13 bases from J, the junction contained 14 bases not matched to a gene. The CDR3 extends over 15 amino acids. Germline assignment: CDR1 MNHEY and CDR2 SMNVEV (reference sequence). The CDR3 region has the DNA TGTGCCAGCAAAGGGGAAACCGGGACAGGGAGTCCCCTCCACTTT. Protein sequence: CASKGETGTGSPLHF.

In this sample, this clone turned up a few times. V is TRBV7-2 and J is TRBJ2-7, with TRBD1 identical over 9 bases. The CDR3 loop spans 16 amino acids. The V gene end was trimmed by 4 bases and the J gene end by 2 bases; junction bases not matched to a gene: 9. Germline V gene sequence: CDR1 SGHTA, CDR2 FQGNSA. For the CDR3, the DNA is TGTGCCAGCAGCTCCGGACAGGGGAAAAGAACCTACGAGCAGTACTTC. Translation: CASSSGQGKRTYEQYF.

The chain employs TRBV7-3 and TRBJ2-3, with a possible D match to TRBD2 (5 bases). Trimming removed 9 bases from V and 5 bases from J, with 12 bases in between. The germline CDR1 and CDR2 sequences are SGHTA and FQGTGA. This CDR3 has 12 residues. The CDR3 DNA reads as TGTGCCAGGGAAAGCGGTGAAGATACGCAGTATTTT. As protein: CARESGEDTQYF.

J is TRBJ2-3 and V is TRBV24-1; D might be TRBD1 (6 bases). The germline gives CDR1 KGHDR, CDR2 SFDVKD. The CDR3 is made up of 13 amino acids. The ends were cut back, 9 bases at V and 5 bases at J, with 14 bases in the middle. The CDR3 here is CATRETGKDTQYF. CDR3 coding DNA: TGTGCCACCCGGGAAACAGGGAAAGATACGCAGTATTTT.

V is TRBV5-4 and J is TRBJ2-3; tentatively, D is TRBD2 (7 bases). Germline CDR1 reads SGHNT; CDR2 reads YYREEE (reference sequence). V lost 4 bases, J lost 3 bases, and 18 bases lay in between. This CDR3 has 16 amino acids. The CDR3, as DNA: TGTGCCAGCAGCCCGGGGTACGGGGGGCTAACAGATACGCAGTATTTT. Amino acid sequence: CASSPGYGGLTDTQYF.

DNA of the CDR3: TGTGCCAGTAGTATAGCACAGGCAGACAATTCACCCCTCCACTTT. Translated, it gives CASSIAQADNSPLHF. This chain uses TRBV19 with TRBJ1-6, with D possibly being TRBD1 (5 bases). The V gene's germline CDR1 is LNHDA and CDR2 SQIVND (reference sequence). The V and J ends lost 1 base and 7 bases respectively, with 11 bases between them. The CDR3 loop spans 15 amino acids. Full variable domain (missing parts from reference TRBV19 and TRBJ1-6): DGGITQSPKYLFRKEGQNVTLSCEQNLNHDAMYWYRQDPGQGLRLIYYSQIVNDFQKGDIAEGYSVSREKKESFPLTVTSAQKNPTAFYLCASSIAQADNSPLHFGNGTRLTVT.

The chain joins TRBV2 to TRBJ1-6, with D possibly being TRBD1 (5 bases). Between the trimmed V and J ends, which lost 7 bases and 7 bases, there was a span of 8 bases. The CDR3 is made up of 12 amino acids. Germline-derived CDR1 and CDR2 are SNHLY and FYNNEI. CDR3 nucleotides: TGTGCCAGCAATAGGGGAAATTCACCCCTCCACTTT. Translating it yields CASNRGNSPLHF.

The V call is TRBV6-1, the J call TRBJ1-3; perhaps TRBD1 as D (5 bases). In germline, CDR1 is MNHNS, CDR2 SASEGT. There are 17 residues in the CDR3. V was clipped by 2 bases and J by 2 bases, with 16 bases between them. CDR3 in amino acids: CASSEWGRQAPGNTIYF. In nucleotides, the CDR3 is TGTGCCAGCAGTGAATGGGGCCGGCAGGCCCCTGGAAACACCATATATTTT.

This chain connects TRBV12-3 or TRBV12-4 to TRBJ1-5; D remains unclear. The CDR3 length is 13 residues. V was clipped by 0 bases and J by 5 bases, with 5 bases between them. CDR3 nucleotides: TGTGCCAGCAGTTTAGCAAGAGATCAGCCCCAGCATTTT. Its translation is CASSLARDQPQHF.

This clone has only one observation. V and J are TRBV18 and TRBJ1-3, with TRBD1 as a possible D gene (6 bases). Germline V gives CDR1 KGHSH, CDR2 LQKENI. This CDR3 contains 14 residues. V was pared by 4 bases and J by 4 bases, with 11 bases between. The CDR3 region is CASSQQGSGNTIYF. Written as DNA, the CDR3 is TGTGCCAGCTCACAACAGGGTTCCGGAAACACCATATATTTT.

The J gene is TRBJ1-5, the V gene TRBV3-1 (or the pseudogene TRBV3-2), with 7 positions matching TRBD1. V gave up 5 bases and J gave up 4 bases; unmatched junction bases: 8. Germline V gene data show CDR1 as LGHDT and CDR2 as YNNKEL (reference sequence). The CDR3 consists of 15 residues. CDR3 residues: CASSSRGQFNQPQHF. CDR3 DNA sequence: TGTGCCAGCAGCTCCCGGGGACAGTTTAATCAGCCCCAGCATTTT.

CDR3 DNA: TGTGCCAGCAGCTCAGGGGGAAGGGCAAATCAGCCCCAGCATTTT. The encoded protein is CASSSGGRANQPQHF. The rearrangement uses TRBV11-2 and TRBJ1-5; 7 positions agree with TRBD1. The CDR3 has 15 residues. CDR1 SGHAT and CDR2 FQNNGV come from the germline V gene. With V trimmed by 4 bases and J by 4 bases, 7 bases remained unmatched.